The present TCR beta chain was sequenced within a study of blood T cells in healthy people across ages. At the level of the study: The capture of about one barcoded beta molecule per two T cells was achieved by template switching.

For the second PCR, which ran for roughly 6 to 12 cycles, a sample-barcoded 5' primer and a J-beta primer mix were used. TCRdb itself ran the 5' RACE reads through MiXCR, one entry per CDR3 protein. The repertoire holds 600,000 to 650,000 distinct CDR3 sequences, roughly 53% seen once, with approximately 37% in the top ten. Germline V gene lookup returns CDR1 KGHDR and CDR2 SFDVKD. The CDR3 spans 19 residues. The trim removed 5 bases at V and 0 bases at J, leaving 8 bases unmatched. This TCR was recovered from a man aged 60-69 years in good health. Sequencing was carried out using blood. V and J are TRBV24-1 and TRBJ2-6, with TRBD1 matching over 11 bases. Here the CDR3 DNA reads TGTGCCACCAGTGGCGCCTCGGGACAGGGGGTCTCTGGGGCCAACGTCCTGACTTTC. It translates to CATSGASGQGVSGANVLTF.